The clone carrying this T cell receptor beta chain was counted between two and nine times. This record comes from a study of blood T cell repertoires in COVID-19. Trimming took 4 bases from V and 3 from J, leaving 25 bases between them. CDR3 size: 19 residues. Germline CDR1 reads WNHNN; CDR2 reads SYGVQD (reference sequence). Produced via immunoSEQ multiplex PCR; TCRdb's table is partial and in-frame only. The data contain some 530,000 clones, 70% to 90% of them seen just once; the ten biggest clones take up 3.2%. This receptor was taken from a human donor in a cohort sampled during active COVID-19. The source material was peripheral blood. The chain employs TRBV10-1 and TRBJ1-5, with D possibly being TRBD1 (6 bases). The DNA for the CDR3 is TGCGCCAGCAGTGGCCCCCCCGTATCTCAGGGGTTCATCAATCAGCCCCAGCATTTT. Translating gives CASSGPPVSQGFINQPQHF.